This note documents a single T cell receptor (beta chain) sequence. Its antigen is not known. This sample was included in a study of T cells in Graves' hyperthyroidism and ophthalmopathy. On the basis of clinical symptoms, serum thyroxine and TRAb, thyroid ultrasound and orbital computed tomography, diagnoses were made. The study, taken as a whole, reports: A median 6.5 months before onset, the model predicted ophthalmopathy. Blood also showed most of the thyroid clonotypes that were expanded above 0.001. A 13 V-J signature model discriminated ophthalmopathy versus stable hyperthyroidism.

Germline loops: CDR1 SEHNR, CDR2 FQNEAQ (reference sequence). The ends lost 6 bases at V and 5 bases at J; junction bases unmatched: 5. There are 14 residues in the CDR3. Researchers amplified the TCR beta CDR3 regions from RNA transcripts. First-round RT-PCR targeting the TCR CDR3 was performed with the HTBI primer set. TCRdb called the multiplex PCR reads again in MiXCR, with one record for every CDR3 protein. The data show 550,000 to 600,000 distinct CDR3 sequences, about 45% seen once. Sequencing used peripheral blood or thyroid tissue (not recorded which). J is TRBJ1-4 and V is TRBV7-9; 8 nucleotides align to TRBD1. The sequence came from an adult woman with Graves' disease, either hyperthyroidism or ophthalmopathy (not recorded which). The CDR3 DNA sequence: TGTGCCAGCAGTGATCGGGACAGGAATGAAAAACTGTTTTTT. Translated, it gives CASSDRDRNEKLFF.